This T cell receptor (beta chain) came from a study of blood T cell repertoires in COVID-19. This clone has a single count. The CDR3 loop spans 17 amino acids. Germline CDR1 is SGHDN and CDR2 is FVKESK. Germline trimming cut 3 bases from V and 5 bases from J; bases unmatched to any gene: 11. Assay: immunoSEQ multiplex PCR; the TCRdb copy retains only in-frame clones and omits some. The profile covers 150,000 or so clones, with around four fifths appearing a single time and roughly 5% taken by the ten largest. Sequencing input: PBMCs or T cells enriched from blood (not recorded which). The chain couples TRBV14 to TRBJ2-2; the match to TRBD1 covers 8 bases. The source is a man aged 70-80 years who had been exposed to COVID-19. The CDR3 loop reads CASSQVAGTGPTGELFF. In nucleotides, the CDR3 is TGTGCCAGCAGCCAGGTAGCCGGGACAGGCCCAACCGGGGAGCTGTTTTTT. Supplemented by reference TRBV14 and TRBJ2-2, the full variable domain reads EAGVTQFPSHSVIEKGQTVTLRCDPISGHDNLYWYRRVMGKEIKFLLHFVKESKQDESGMPNNRFLAERTGGTYSTLKVQPAELEDSGVYFCASSQVAGTGPTGELFFGEGSRLTVL.